The clone carrying this TCR beta chain came up once. The sample belongs to a study of shared clonotypes between healthy human individuals. Background on the study: Each donor's CD8 memory used one plate, CD8 naive two, each CD4 subset three.

The protocol was immunoSEQ multiplex PCR, while the TCRdb copy is restricted to in-frame clones and leaves out a portion. The sample carries roughly 1,500,000 clones, roughly 98.5% recorded once. CDR3 size: 16 residues. Germline V gene lookup returns CDR1 MNHNS and CDR2 SASEGT. Trimming removed 4 bases from V and 6 bases from J, with 19 bases in between. The sequence was obtained from a man younger than 40 in good health. Sequenced sample: naive CD4+ T cells sorted from blood. Specified subset: CD45RA+ positively selected. This rearrangement joins TRBV6-1 to TRBJ1-5, with a weak D call TRBD1 (5 bases). The CDR3 protein is CASSGDPREVGQPQHF. CDR3 bases: TGTGCCAGCAGTGGGGACCCGAGGGAGGTTGGTCAGCCCCAGCATTTT.